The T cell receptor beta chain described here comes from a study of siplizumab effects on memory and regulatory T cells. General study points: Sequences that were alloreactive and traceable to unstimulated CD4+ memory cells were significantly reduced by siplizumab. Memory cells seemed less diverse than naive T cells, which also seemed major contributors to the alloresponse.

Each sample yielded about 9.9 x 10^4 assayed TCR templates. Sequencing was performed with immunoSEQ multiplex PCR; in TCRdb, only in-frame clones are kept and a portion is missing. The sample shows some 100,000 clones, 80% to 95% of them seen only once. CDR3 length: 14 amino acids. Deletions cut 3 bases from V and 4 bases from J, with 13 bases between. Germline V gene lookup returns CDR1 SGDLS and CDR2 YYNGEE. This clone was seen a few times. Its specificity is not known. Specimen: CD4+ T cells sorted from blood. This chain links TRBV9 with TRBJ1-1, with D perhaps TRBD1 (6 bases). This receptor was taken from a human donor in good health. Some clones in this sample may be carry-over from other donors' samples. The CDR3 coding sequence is TGTGCCAGCAGCGACGGACAGTGGAGCACTGAAGCTTTCTTT. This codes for CASSDGQWSTEAFF.